Below, 29 T cell receptor beta chains from the same sample are listed, as sequenced in a study of a mutant IDH1 vaccine in newly diagnosed glioma. Noted time point: week 35, safety follow-up. Doses of 300 ug of mutant IDH1 20-mer peptide were given with topical imiquimod. Antigen specificity for these receptors is unknown. Measured with immunoSEQ multiplex PCR; TCRdb has only the in-frame clones, and not every one. The sample includes tens of thousands of clones, roughly nine tenths seen only once; the top ten take roughly 1.6%. The sequencing used PBMCs, collected from a glioma patient whose treatment included an IDH1 peptide vaccine. The receptors stem from a middle-aged man with glioma.

The V call is TRBV15, the J call TRBJ2-7; a possible D gene is TRBD2 (6 bases). The germline V gene encodes CDR1 LNHNV and CDR2 YYDKDF (reference sequence). Trimming removed 0 bases at V and 6 bases at J, with 12 bases between. There are 14 residues in the CDR3. The CDR3 DNA is TGTGCCACCAGCAGAGATTCTGGGGGAGGCGAGCAGTACTTC. This gives the protein CATSRDSGGGEQYF.

The rearrangement links TRBV19 to TRBJ1-4; D ambiguous. V was pared by 5 bases and J by 1 base, with 11 bases between. The CDR3 totals 15 residues. CDR1 LNHDA and CDR2 SQIVND come from the germline V gene (reference sequence). CDR3 loop: CASSPFAGTNEKLFF. The DNA for the CDR3 is TGTGCCAGTAGTCCCTTCGCGGGAACTAATGAAAAACTGTTTTTT.

This sequence joins TRBV7-2 and TRBJ1-5, with D hard to call. This CDR3 has 14 amino acids. Germline loops: CDR1 SGHTA, CDR2 FQGNSA. V dropped 3 bases and J dropped 4 bases, with 10 bases sitting between them. DNA of the CDR3: TGTGCCAGCAGCTTGTTTGGAGAAAATCAGCCCCAGCATTTT. The encoded protein is CASSLFGENQPQHF.

The chain couples TRBV5-8 to TRBJ2-5; 10 bases line up with TRBD1. This CDR3 is 15 amino acids long. Trimming removed 4 bases from V and 5 bases from J; junction bases left unmatched: 8. The germline gives CDR1 SGHTS, CDR2 YDEGEE. CDR3 DNA: TGTGCCAGCAGCATTGGACAGGGGGTGTATGAGACCCAGTACTTC. It translates to CASSIGQGVYETQYF.

The rearrangement links TRBV5-1 to TRBJ2-2; 8 positions agree with TRBD2. Germline V gene sequence: CDR1 SGHRS, CDR2 YFSETQ. The CDR3 length is 18 residues. With V trimmed by 2 bases and J by 6 bases, 15 bases remained unmatched. CDR3 in DNA: TGCGCCAGCAGCTTCGGAATAGCGGGAAACGTAGGGGCCGGGGAGCTGTTTTTT. Translating gives CASSFGIAGNVGAGELFF.

The chain uses TRBV7-9 and TRBJ1-5, with D maybe TRBD1 (6 bases). The CDR3 consists of 15 residues. Germline lookup yields CDR1 SEHNR and CDR2 FQNEAQ (reference sequence). V was shortened by 1 base and J by 2 bases, with 9 bases between the two germline ends. This CDR3 is CASSLEGDRNQPQHF. Here the CDR3 DNA reads TGTGCCAGCAGCTTAGAGGGGGACCGCAATCAGCCCCAGCATTTT.

The chain is built from TRBV7-9 and TRBJ2-7; either TRBD1 or TRBD2 may supply D (5 bases each). The CDR3 spans 14 residues. V lost 6 bases, J lost 0 bases, and 12 bases lay in between. Germline V gene sequence: CDR1 SEHNR, CDR2 FQNEAQ (reference sequence). The CDR3 DNA reads as TGTGCCAGCAGTTGGGACGGGCGCTCCTACGAGCAGTACTTC. Translating gives CASSWDGRSYEQYF.

The rearrangement uses TRBV5-6 and TRBJ2-7; weak D call: TRBD2 (6 bases). V lost 5 bases and J 0 bases, leaving 24 bases between the germline ends. The germline V gene encodes CDR1 SGHDT and CDR2 YYEEEE. The CDR3 covers 18 residues. The CDR3 nucleotides are TGTGCCAGCAGTTCCCCGTTTGCGGGACGACAAGACTCCTACGAGCAGTACTTC. Protein sequence: CASSSPFAGRQDSYEQYF.

The V call is TRBV19, the J call TRBJ2-7; D possibly corresponds to TRBD2 (5 bases). Trimming pared 4 bases from V and 5 bases from J, leaving 15 bases between. The CDR3 totals 14 residues. Germline V lookup: CDR1 LNHDA, CDR2 SQIVND (reference sequence). CDR3 in amino acids: CASSTHGGFDEQYF. The DNA for the CDR3 is TGTGCCAGTAGTACTCACGGCGGGTTCGACGAGCAGTACTTC.

The chain uses TRBV27 and TRBJ2-7; TRBD1 matches 8 bases. The V gene end was trimmed by 4 bases and the J gene end by 3 bases; junction bases not matched to a gene: 8. Looked up from germline, CDR1 is MNHEY and CDR2 is SMNVEV (reference sequence). The CDR3 consists of 15 residues. The CDR3 region has the DNA TGTGCCAGCAGTTCTCGACCCGGACAGGGCTACGAGCAGTACTTC. This codes for CASSSRPGQGYEQYF.

This chain uses TRBV7-9 with TRBJ1-2; D is perhaps TRBD1 (5 bases). The V end was cut by 2 bases, the J end by 2 bases, with 15 bases between. The CDR3 has 16 residues. Germline V gives CDR1 SEHNR, CDR2 FQNEAQ (reference sequence). The CDR3 region is CASSLLSGIINYGYTF. The CDR3 DNA reads TGTGCCAGCAGCTTACTATCAGGGATCATAAACTATGGCTACACCTTC.

This chain links TRBV6-5 with TRBJ2-7; no clear D gene. The CDR3 has 15 residues. Trimming pared 0 bases from V and 0 bases from J, leaving 9 bases between. The germline V gene encodes CDR1 MNHEY and CDR2 SVGAGI. The CDR3 nucleotides read TGTGCCAGCAGTTACTCCACAGTATCCTCCTACGAGCAGTACTTC. Amino acid sequence: CASSYSTVSSYEQYF.

With regard to this clone: The sample holds other DNA sequences that translate to the same CDR3. The rearrangement joins TRBV5-1 to TRBJ2-3; no reliable D call. Germline CDR1 and CDR2: SGHRS and YFSETQ. V was shortened by 0 bases and J by 0 bases, with 5 bases between the two germline ends. This CDR3 spans 14 amino acids. This CDR3 reads CASSLGTSTDTQYF. The CDR3 DNA follows: TGCGCCAGCAGCTTGGGTACTAGCACAGATACGCAGTATTTT.

The chain has TRBV14 and TRBJ2-6, with D unresolved. Germline-derived CDR1 and CDR2 are SGHDN and FVKESK. Trimming left V 1 base short and J 3 bases short, with 4 bases between. The CDR3 length is 14 residues. The CDR3: CASSQVDGANVLTF. In DNA, the CDR3 is TGTGCCAGCAGCCAAGTCGATGGGGCCAACGTCCTGACTTTC.

The CDR3 loop reads CASSQDRLAGQKAYEQYF. CDR3 coding DNA: TGTGCCAGCAGCCAAGACAGACTAGCGGGGCAGAAAGCCTACGAGCAGTACTTC. The chain carries TRBV14 and TRBJ2-7; 11 bases line up with TRBD2. From germline, CDR1 is SGHDN and CDR2 FVKESK. There are 18 residues in the CDR3. V was pared by 0 bases and J by 2 bases, with 9 bases of the junction left unmatched.

DNA for the CDR3: TGTGCCAGCAGCCAGGACAGGGGGTCCGTCGAGCAGTACTTC. Its protein product is CASSQDRGSVEQYF. This chain joins TRBV7-2 and TRBJ2-7; 10 positions agree with TRBD1. The CDR3 has 14 amino acids. The germline V gene encodes CDR1 SGHTA and CDR2 FQGNSA. V dropped 5 bases and J dropped 6; count of bases not matched to a gene: 7.

The chain uses TRBV4-1 and TRBJ1-2; the D is unclear. The V end was cut by 0 bases, the J end by 4 bases, with 9 bases between. The CDR3 extends over 14 amino acids. Per the germline V gene, CDR1 is MGHRA and CDR2 is YSYEKL. CDR3 nucleotides: TGCGCCAGCAGCCAAGATATGCGGACCTATGGCTACACCTTC. It translates to CASSQDMRTYGYTF.

This chain uses TRBV5-5 with TRBJ2-7; 8 positions match TRBD2. V lost 0 bases, J lost 2 bases, and 7 bases stayed unmatched. The CDR3 spans 16 residues. Germline CDR1 and CDR2: SGHKS and YYEKEE (reference sequence). DNA of the CDR3: TGTGCCAGCAGCTTGGCTCTAGCGGGCTTAACCTACGAGCAGTACTTC. Its protein product is CASSLALAGLTYEQYF.

The chain recombines TRBV5-1 with TRBJ2-3; TRBD2 agrees at 13 bases. Germline assignment: CDR1 SGHRS and CDR2 YFSETQ. The length of the CDR3 is 16 residues. J lost 6 bases, V lost 4 bases, and 8 bases had no gene match. CDR3 protein: CASSLGLAGDSDTQYF. The CDR3 coding sequence is TGCGCCAGCAGCCTAGGACTAGCGGGAGATTCTGATACGCAGTATTTT.

The V call is TRBV9, the J call TRBJ1-3, with 8 bases aligning to TRBD1. The junction had 7 bases not matched to a gene; V was cut back by 7 bases and J by 4 bases. The CDR3 has 14 residues. The germline V gene has CDR1 SGDLS and CDR2 YYNGEE. The CDR3 protein is CASHPGTGGNTIYF. DNA of the CDR3: TGTGCCAGCCACCCCGGGACAGGAGGAAACACCATATATTTT.

The chain joins TRBV27 to TRBJ2-7; perhaps TRBD2 as D (5 bases). The CDR3 consists of 17 residues. CDR1 and CDR2 from the germline V gene are MNHEY and SMNVEV (reference sequence). Deletions cut 4 bases from V and 3 bases from J, with 22 bases between. The CDR3 DNA reads TGTGCCAGCAGTTCAGTCATTGAGCGAGGGAAGGGCTACGAGCAGTACTTC. It encodes CASSSVIERGKGYEQYF.

CDR3 DNA: TGTGCCAGCAGCCAAGATCGTGAGTACGAGCAGTACTTC. Translation: CASSQDREYEQYF. V gene TRBV4-2 combines with J gene TRBJ2-7; D gene ambiguous. The germline V and J ends were trimmed by 0 bases and 4 bases, with 7 bases remaining between them. The CDR3 consists of 13 residues. The germline gives CDR1 LGHNA, CDR2 YNFKEQ.

This clone occurred once. The chain recombines TRBV27 with TRBJ2-2; 12 nucleotides line up with TRBD1. Germline lookup yields CDR1 MNHEY and CDR2 SMNVEV (reference sequence). After removal of 1 base from V and 11 bases from J, the junction contained 11 bases not matched to a gene. The CDR3 runs 17 residues. CDR3 in DNA: TGTGCCAGCAGTTTATGGCCCCCGGGACAGGGGGCGCGCGAGCTGTTTTTT. Its translation is CASSLWPPGQGARELFF.

This chain links TRBV7-9 with TRBJ2-7; D possibly corresponds to TRBD1 (5 bases). Per germline, CDR1 SEHNR and CDR2 FQNEAQ (reference sequence). CDR3 length: 14 amino acids. The germline V and J ends were trimmed by 1 base and 6 bases, with 13 bases remaining between them. The CDR3 spells CASSLDGQGFEQYF. The CDR3 region has the DNA TGTGCCAGCAGCTTAGATGGACAAGGGTTCGAGCAGTACTTC.

The chain uses TRBV4-3 and TRBJ2-7; D unclear. Germline CDR1 reads LGHNA; CDR2 reads YSLEER. This CDR3 is built from 13 residues. With 0 bases removed from V and 6 bases from J, the gap between germline ends came to 9 bases. CDR3 sequence: CASSQETFGEQYF. The CDR3, as DNA: TGCGCCAGCAGCCAAGAAACTTTTGGCGAGCAGTACTTC.

This chain connects TRBV18 to TRBJ2-7; the D is unclear. This CDR3 is 14 amino acids long. Germline loops: CDR1 KGHSH, CDR2 LQKENI. V dropped 4 bases and J dropped 3 bases, with 13 bases sitting between them. This CDR3 is CASSLTYGLYEQYF. The CDR3 DNA reads TGTGCCAGCTCACTAACGTACGGGCTCTACGAGCAGTACTTC. The full variable domain, completed using reference TRBV18 and TRBJ2-7, is NAGVMQNPRHLVRRRGQEARLRCSPMKGHSHVYWYRQLPEEGLKFMVYLQKENIIDESGMPKERFSAEFPKEGPSILRIQQVVRGDSAAYFCASSLTYGLYEQYFGPGTRLTVT.

This clone came up a few times. The CDR3 coding sequence is TGTGCCAGCAGTAACCGACAGGGTGGGAGTTACGAGCAGTACTTC. It encodes CASSNRQGGSYEQYF. The chain recombines TRBV6-1 with TRBJ2-7, with 7 bases fitting TRBD1. Germline values: CDR1 MNHNS, CDR2 SASEGT. The CDR3 has 15 residues. The V segment lost 5 bases and the J segment 4 bases; nucleotides outside the gene matches: 11.

The chain links TRBV6-6 to TRBJ1-5, with D hard to call. Between the trimmed V and J ends, which lost 4 bases and 3 bases, there was a span of 13 bases. The germline gives CDR1 MNHNY, CDR2 SVGAGI (reference sequence). There are 15 residues in the CDR3. As DNA, the CDR3 is TGTGCCAGCAGTTCCACCTTCCGGGACAATCAGCCCCAGCATTTT. It yields the protein CASSSTFRDNQPQHF.

In regard to this clone: One end of the junction does not line up with germline, which may come from a read error. The rearrangement uses TRBV7-7 and TRBJ2-1; 12 bases line up with TRBD2. The CDR3 totals 18 residues. Germline CDR1 and CDR2: SSHAT and FNYEAQ (reference sequence). CDR3 DNA: TGTGCTAGCAGCTTAGAAGAGACTAGCGGGAGCTCCTACAATGAGCAGTTCTTC. This encodes CASSLEETSGSSYNEQFF.